This T cell receptor (beta chain) is from a study of CD8+ T cells in alopecia areata. Study conclusions and caveats: Lesional scalp displayed greater clonality than normal scalp, most notably in alopecia totalis/universalis.

Remarks on this clone: Its specificity is not known.

The CDR3 totals 14 residues. V was shortened by 0 bases and J by 5 bases, with 11 bases between the two germline ends. In germline, CDR1 is SGDLS, CDR2 YYNGEE. After isolation, RNA underwent reverse transcription to generate cDNA as the sequencing template. Using immunoSEQ multiplex PCR, the repertoire was profiled, and TCRdb retains in-frame clones only, with some absent. The sample carries about 64,000 clones, about 40% recorded once. The specimen was NKG2D-low CD8+ T cells sorted from blood. The receptor's source is a human donor with alopecia areata. V usage is TRBV9 and J usage is TRBJ2-5; unclear D gene. The CDR3 sequence: CASSVVGSWETQYF. CDR3 DNA: TGTGCCAGCAGCGTAGTTGGGTCGTGGGAGACCCAGTACTTC. Together with reference TRBV9 and TRBJ2-5, the CDR3 gives the full variable domain: DSGVTQTPKHLITATGQRVTLRCSPRSGDLSVYWYQQSLDQGLQFLIQYYNGEERAKGNILERFSAQQFPDLHSELNLSSLELGDSALYFCASSVVGSWETQYFGPGTRLLVL.